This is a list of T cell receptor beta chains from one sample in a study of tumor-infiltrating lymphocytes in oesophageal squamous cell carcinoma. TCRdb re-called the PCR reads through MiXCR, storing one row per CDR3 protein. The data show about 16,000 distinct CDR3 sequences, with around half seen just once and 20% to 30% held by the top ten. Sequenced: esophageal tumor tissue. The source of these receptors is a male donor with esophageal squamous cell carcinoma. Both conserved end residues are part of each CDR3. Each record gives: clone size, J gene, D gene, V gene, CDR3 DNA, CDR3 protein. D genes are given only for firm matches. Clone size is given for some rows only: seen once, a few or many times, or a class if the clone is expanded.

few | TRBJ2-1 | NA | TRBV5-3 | TGTGCCAGCAGCTTGGCTGTTGGGAGAACCGAGCAGTTCTTC | CASSLAVGRTEQFF
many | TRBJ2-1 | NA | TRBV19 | TGTGCCAGTAGTATCCCGGGCCTGCCTGAAGAGCAGTTCTTC | CASSIPGLPEEQFF
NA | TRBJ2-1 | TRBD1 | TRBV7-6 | TGTGCCAGCAGCAAACGGGACAGGGGTTACAATGAGCAGTTCTTC | CASSKRDRGYNEQFF
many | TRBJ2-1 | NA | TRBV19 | TGTGCCAGTAGTAGGGATCTTGACTCCAATGAGCAGTTCTTC | CASSRDLDSNEQFF
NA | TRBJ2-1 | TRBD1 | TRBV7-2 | TGTGCCAGCAGCCCCGTCCCGGGACAGGGTTGGGCATACAATGAGCAGTTCTTC | CASSPVPGQGWAYNEQFF
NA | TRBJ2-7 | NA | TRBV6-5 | TGTGCCAGCAGTTACTCGGGGCTAGCTGCTGGGATGCAGTACTTC | CASSYSGLAAGMQYF
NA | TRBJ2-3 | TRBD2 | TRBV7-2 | TGTGCCAGCAGCGTAGGTAGCCTAGCGGGGGGGATAACAGATACGCAGTATTTT | CASSVGSLAGGITDTQYF
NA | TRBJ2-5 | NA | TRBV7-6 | TGTGCCAGCAGCTTAGATAGGACGGATTACTCGGCGACCCAGTACTTC | CASSLDRTDYSATQYF
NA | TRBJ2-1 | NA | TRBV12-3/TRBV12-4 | TGTGCCAGCAGTTTACGCGCAGGAACACACAATGAGCAGTTCTTC | CASSLRAGTHNEQFF
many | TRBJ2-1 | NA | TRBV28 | TGTGCCAGCAGATATGAACTATGGCAGTTCTTC | CASRYELWQFF
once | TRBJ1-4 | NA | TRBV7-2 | TGTGCCAGCAGCGACTACCTTAATGAAAAACTGTTTTTT | CASSDYLNEKLFF
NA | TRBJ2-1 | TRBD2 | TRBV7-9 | TGTGTTACGCGACGGGCTAGCGGGAGAGGGAGGAATGTTGAGCAGTTCTTC | CVTRRASGRGRNVEQFF
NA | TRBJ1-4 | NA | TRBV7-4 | TGTGCCAGCAGCCTGAATCCCAACGTCGAAAAACTGTTTTTT | CASSLNPNVEKLFF
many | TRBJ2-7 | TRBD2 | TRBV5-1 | TGCGCCAGCAGCAAAGATAGCGGGAAGGCCTACGAGCAGTACTTC | CASSKDSGKAYEQYF
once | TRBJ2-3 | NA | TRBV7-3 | TGTGCCAGCAGCTTAATCGCTAGCCCAGATACGCAGTATTTT | CASSLIASPDTQYF